These 30 T cell receptor beta chains originate from one sample sequenced in a study of tumor-infiltrating lymphocytes in localized non-small cell lung cancer. Data came from immunoSEQ multiplex PCR; TCRdb stores just in-frame clones and leaves some out. Among 20,000 to 25,000 clones listed, 50% to 80% were seen once. Sample: lung tumor tissue. The receptors stem from a human donor with non-small cell lung cancer.

The gene calls are TRBV15 and TRBJ1-2; D unresolved. Germline V gene lookup returns CDR1 LNHNV and CDR2 YYDKDF (reference sequence). This CDR3 has 12 amino acids. V was clipped by 3 bases and J by 4 bases, with 6 bases between them. CDR3 in amino acids: CATSSAFYGYTF. The CDR3, as DNA: TGTGCCACCAGCAGCGCTTTCTATGGCTACACCTTC.

This clone is medium-sized. The chain uses TRBV11-2 and TRBJ2-7; D remains ambiguous. The CDR3 consists of 14 residues. Germline V gives CDR1 SGHAT, CDR2 FQNNGV. V lost 5 bases to trimming and J lost 2 bases, with 13 bases between them. The CDR3, as DNA: TGTGCCAGCAGCCACGACGCTGGAGCCTACGAGCAGTACTTC. This sequence encodes CASSHDAGAYEQYF.

The J gene is TRBJ1-1, the V gene TRBV30, with D possibly matching TRBD1 (6 bases). Trimming took 2 bases from V and 0 from J, leaving 10 bases between them. This CDR3 comprises 14 residues. Looked up from germline, CDR1 is GTSNPN and CDR2 is SVGIG (reference sequence). The CDR3 coding sequence is TGTGCCTGGAGTTTCTGGGGGCTGAACACTGAAGCTTTCTTT. It encodes CAWSFWGLNTEAFF.

This rearrangement joins TRBV5-1 to TRBJ2-2; D remains ambiguous. Germline CDR1 and CDR2: SGHRS and YFSETQ. CDR3 size: 14 residues. Deletions cut 5 bases from V and 4 bases from J, with 12 bases between. The DNA of the CDR3 is TGCGCCAGCAGGGGTGAACGGGCCACCGGGGAGCTGTTTTTT. Encoded protein: CASRGERATGELFF.

This clone was seen just once. The chain uses TRBV12-5 and TRBJ2-1, with D possibly matching TRBD2 (5 bases). V was trimmed by 3 bases and J by 2 bases, leaving 17 bases between them. CDR1 is LGHNT, CDR2 FRNRAP, per germline. The CDR3 is 17 amino acids. CDR3 protein: CASGFRTAAYPYNEQFF. The CDR3 coding sequence is TGTGCTAGTGGTTTCCGAACAGCGGCCTATCCCTACAATGAGCAGTTCTTC.

In this sample, this clone turned up a few times. The sample contains more than one DNA sequence encoding this CDR3. V is TRBV5-5 and J is TRBJ2-7; D is undetermined. V shed 4 bases and J shed 2 bases, with 10 bases lying between them. CDR3 size: 13 residues. Germline loops: CDR1 SGHKS, CDR2 YYEKEE (reference sequence). The DNA of the CDR3 is TGTGCCAGCAGCCTGAGAGAAACCTACGAGCAGTACTTC. This encodes CASSLRETYEQYF.

The chain links TRBV6-1 to TRBJ1-2; 9 bases align to TRBD1. The CDR3 extends over 18 amino acids. V dropped 4 bases and J dropped 2; count of bases not matched to a gene: 14. Germline lookup yields CDR1 MNHNS and CDR2 SASEGT. Written as DNA, the CDR3 is TGTGCCAGCAGTGGATTAGGGACAGGGCGTTATAAGAACTATGGCTACACCTTC. It yields the protein CASSGLGTGRYKNYGYTF.

This sequence joins TRBV5-1 and TRBJ2-2; TRBD2 aligns across 8 bases. In germline, CDR1 is SGHRS, CDR2 YFSETQ. CDR3 length: 16 residues. Trimming cost V 0 bases and J 2 bases; bases outside gene matches: 3. The CDR3 region has the DNA TGCGCCAGCAGCTTGGGGGTAGCGGGAAACACCGGGGAGCTGTTTTTT. As protein: CASSLGVAGNTGELFF.

The chain joins TRBV5-6 to TRBJ2-3, with 7 bases that match TRBD2. Unmatched junction bases numbered 13, after V lost 4 bases and J lost 8 bases. This CDR3 has 15 amino acids. Germline CDR1 and CDR2: SGHDT and YYEEEE. The CDR3 region is CASSRRAGSGGTQYF. The CDR3 DNA reads TGTGCCAGCAGCCGTCGGGCAGGCTCGGGGGGTACGCAGTATTTT.

The J gene is TRBJ2-7, the V gene TRBV7-7, with TRBD1 identical over 7 bases. V gave up 5 bases and J gave up 6 bases; unmatched junction bases: 10. The CDR3 has 14 amino acids. Germline CDR1 reads SSHAT; CDR2 reads FNYEAQ (reference sequence). In DNA form, the CDR3 reads TGTGCCAGCAGCCCCGGACAGGCCAGTCCCGAGCAGTACTTC. Its translation is CASSPGQASPEQYF.

The V and J genes are TRBV27 and TRBJ1-2; 8 bases are a match to TRBD1. CDR1 is MNHEY, CDR2 SMNVEV, per germline (reference sequence). The CDR3 covers 17 residues. J lost 4 bases, V lost 7 bases, and 17 bases had no gene match. CDR3 DNA sequence: TGTGCCAGCACCAAAAATTCAGGGGCAGGGGGCACCTATGGCTACACCTTC. It translates to CASTKNSGAGGTYGYTF.

The V call is TRBV19, the J call TRBJ2-2; D not resolved. Trimming shortened V by 8 bases and J by 5 bases, and 6 bases separated the two germline ends. CDR1 and CDR2 from the germline V gene are LNHDA and SQIVND (reference sequence). The CDR3 extends over 11 amino acids. CDR3 protein: CASLETGELFF. DNA of the CDR3: TGTGCCAGTTTAGAGACCGGGGAGCTGTTTTTT.

The J gene is TRBJ1-1, the V gene TRBV11-3, with D perhaps matching TRBD1 (5 bases). Germline-derived CDR1 and CDR2 are SGHNT and YENEEA. This CDR3 region has 14 residues. Trimming removed 2 bases from V and 2 bases from J, with 9 bases in between. CDR3 bases: TGTGCCAGCAGCTTAACAGGAACAAACACTGAAGCTTTCTTT. It yields the protein CASSLTGTNTEAFF.

This clone was detected only once. This chain connects TRBV7-9 to TRBJ2-7; D call uncertain. Germline V gene data show CDR1 as SEHNR and CDR2 as FQNEAQ (reference sequence). This CDR3 has 13 residues. V shed 2 bases and J shed 1 base, with 6 bases lying between them. CDR3 in DNA: TGTGCCAGCAGCTTATATGCTTCCTACGAGCAGTACTTC. It specifies CASSLYASYEQYF.

The chain joins TRBV6-1 to TRBJ1-5; 7 nucleotides line up with TRBD1. CDR1 is MNHNS, CDR2 SASEGT, per germline. The CDR3 is 14 amino acids. J lost 2 bases, V lost 6 bases, and 4 bases had no gene match. CDR3 nucleotide sequence: TGTGCCAGCAGGACAGGGTTGGGCAATCAGCCCCAGCATTTT. Translated, it gives CASRTGLGNQPQHF.

The chain carries TRBV27 and TRBJ1-1; 7 bases align to TRBD1. Per the germline V gene, CDR1 is MNHEY and CDR2 is SMNVEV (reference sequence). The CDR3 is 12 amino acids. V lost 6 bases to trimming and J lost 6 bases; unmatched junction nucleotides: 4. The CDR3 sequence: CASRSRGAEAFF. The CDR3 bases are TGTGCCAGCAGAAGCAGGGGGGCTGAAGCTTTCTTT.

This clone was seen a few times. The chain uses TRBV9 and TRBJ1-1, with a possible D match to TRBD1 (5 bases). In germline, CDR1 is SGDLS, CDR2 YYNGEE. Trimming took off 0 bases at V and 5 bases at J, with 8 bases between the two ends. The CDR3 consists of 13 residues. Written as DNA, the CDR3 is TGTGCCAGCAGCGTAGATCAGGGAACTGAAGCTTTCTTT. It encodes CASSVDQGTEAFF.

Only a few counts were recorded for this clone. At one end the junction does not follow the germline gene, possibly because of a read error. The rearrangement joins TRBV18 to TRBJ1-2, with D possibly TRBD1 on 5 matching bases. The germline CDR1 and CDR2 sequences are KGHSH and LQKENI. The CDR3 is made up of 14 amino acids. The CDR3 region has the DNA TGTGCCAGCTCATCACCGGGGGAGGGAGATGGCTACACCTTC. Translation gives CASSSPGEGDGYTF.

The gene calls are TRBV6-1 and TRBJ1-3, with D perhaps matching TRBD1 (5 bases). This CDR3 is built from 14 residues. Germline V lookup: CDR1 MNHNS, CDR2 SASEGT. V lost 1 base and J 4 bases, leaving 8 bases between the germline ends. The CDR3 region has the DNA TGTGCCAGCAGTGAAGGGGGGTGGGGAAACACCATATATTTT. Translated: CASSEGGWGNTIYF.

This chain connects TRBV7-3 to TRBJ2-5; D possibly matches TRBD1 or TRBD2 (5 bases each). Trimming stripped 5 bases from V and 3 bases from J, with 16 bases between. The CDR3 totals 15 residues. Germline values: CDR1 SGHTA, CDR2 FQGTGA. CDR3 coding DNA: TGTGCCAGCAGCCCTCGGGACGGCAGAGAAGAGACCCAGTACTTC. This codes for CASSPRDGREETQYF.

The gene calls are TRBV11-3 and TRBJ2-7; 8 positions agree with TRBD1. CDR3 size: 14 residues. Trimming removed 1 base from V and 6 bases from J; junction bases left unmatched: 5. Germline V CDR1 and CDR2: SGHNT, YENEEA. Written as DNA, the CDR3 is TGTGCCAGCAGCTTAGGCCAGGGGGCCTTCGAGCAGTACTTC. As protein: CASSLGQGAFEQYF. The variable domain in full, completed from reference TRBV11-3 and TRBJ2-7, reads EAGVVQSPRYKIIEKKQPVAFWCNPISGHNTLYWYLQNLGQGPELLIRYENEEAVDDSQLPKDRFSAERLKGVDSTLKIQPAELGDSAVYLCASSLGQGAFEQYFGPGTRLTVT.

In nucleotides, the CDR3 is TGCAGCGTTGAAAGGCAGAACACCTACGAGCAGTACTTC. Translation: CSVERQNTYEQYF. The J gene is TRBJ2-7, the V gene TRBV29-1; D ambiguous. Germline CDR1 and CDR2: SQVTM and ANQGSEA. This CDR3 is built from 13 residues. Trimming took off 2 bases at V and 2 bases at J, with 10 bases between the two ends.

V gene TRBV5-1 combines with J gene TRBJ1-5; weak D call: TRBD1 (5 bases). There are 15 residues in the CDR3. Germline V CDR1 and CDR2: SGHRS, YFSETQ. Trimming took off 4 bases at V and 4 bases at J, with 15 bases between the two ends. CDR3 sequence: CASSPDGAPNQPQHF. In nucleotides, the CDR3 is TGCGCCAGCAGCCCAGACGGGGCTCCTAATCAGCCCCAGCATTTT.

This chain connects TRBV2 to TRBJ2-3; D is uncertain. Per germline, CDR1 SNHLY and CDR2 FYNNEI. Trimming took off 8 bases at V and 0 bases at J, with 15 bases between the two ends. The CDR3 is 15 amino acids. CDR3 amino acids: CASFPTGLSTDTQYF. The DNA for the CDR3 is TGTGCCAGCTTTCCTACGGGCCTTAGCACAGATACGCAGTATTTT.

The CDR3 is CASSQASGSLHTQYF. The CDR3, as DNA: TGCGCCAGCAGCCAGGCTAGCGGGAGCCTTCATACGCAGTATTTT. The chain links TRBV4-1 to TRBJ2-3; the match to TRBD2 covers 10 bases. The V segment lost 3 bases and the J segment 7 bases; nucleotides outside the gene matches: 7. The CDR3 is 15 amino acids. Germline lookup yields CDR1 MGHRA and CDR2 YSYEKL.

V usage is TRBV6-5 and J usage is TRBJ1-1; D might be TRBD1 (6 bases). The CDR3 consists of 15 residues. Per germline, CDR1 MNHEY and CDR2 SVGAGI. V was pared by 0 bases and J by 0 bases, with 8 bases between. This CDR3 reads CASSYSGDMNTEAFF. CDR3 sequence (DNA): TGTGCCAGCAGTTACTCTGGGGACATGAACACTGAAGCTTTCTTT.

This clone was seen just once. V and J are TRBV9 and TRBJ2-3; 7 bases map to TRBD1. The CDR3 extends over 14 amino acids. Trimming removed 3 bases from V and 4 bases from J; junction bases left unmatched: 5. Germline values: CDR1 SGDLS, CDR2 YYNGEE. The CDR3 protein is CASSAQGVADTQYF. The DNA of the CDR3 is TGTGCCAGCAGCGCCCAGGGGGTGGCAGATACGCAGTATTTT. Using reference TRBV9 and TRBJ2-3 for the parts outside the CDR3, the full variable domain is DSGVTQTPKHLITATGQRVTLRCSPRSGDLSVYWYQQSLDQGLQFLIQYYNGEERAKGNILERFSAQQFPDLHSELNLSSLELGDSALYFCASSAQGVADTQYFGPGTRLTVL.

This clone has more than one count but fewer than ten. The chain links TRBV7-6 to TRBJ1-1; weak D call: TRBD1 (5 bases). There are 15 residues in the CDR3. Germline V CDR1 and CDR2: SGHVS, FNYEAQ. Trimming removed 5 bases from V and 1 base from J, with 14 bases in between. This CDR3 reads CASSPPRDTNTEAFF. The CDR3 nucleotides read TGTGCCAGCAGCCCCCCCAGGGATACGAACACTGAAGCTTTCTTT.

The genes are TRBV2 and TRBJ2-3, with a possible D match to TRBD1 (6 bases). Germline CDR1 reads SNHLY; CDR2 reads FYNNEI. Between the trimmed V and J ends, which lost 8 bases and 6 bases, there was a span of 9 bases. The length of the CDR3 is 11 residues. The CDR3 nucleotides are TGTGCCAGCCACAGGGAGGATACGCAGTATTTT. Protein: CASHREDTQYF.

The chain combines TRBV19 with TRBJ2-3; D not resolved. The V end lost 5 bases, the J end lost 2 bases, and 14 bases lay between the germline ends. Germline V gene lookup returns CDR1 LNHDA and CDR2 SQIVND (reference sequence). This CDR3 is 15 amino acids long. This CDR3 reads CASSPRRQVTDTQYF. CDR3 coding DNA: TGTGCCAGTAGTCCTCGGCGTCAGGTCACAGATACGCAGTATTTT.